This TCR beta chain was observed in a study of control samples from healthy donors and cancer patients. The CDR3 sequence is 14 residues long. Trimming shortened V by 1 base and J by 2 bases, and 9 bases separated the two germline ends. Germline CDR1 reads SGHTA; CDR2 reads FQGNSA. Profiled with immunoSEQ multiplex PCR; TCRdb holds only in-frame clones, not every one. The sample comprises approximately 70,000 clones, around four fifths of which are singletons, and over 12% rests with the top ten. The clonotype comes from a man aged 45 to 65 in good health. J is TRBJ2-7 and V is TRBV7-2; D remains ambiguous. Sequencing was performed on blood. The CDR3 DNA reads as TGTGCCAGCAGCTTAGAGCCTGGGCCCTACGAGCAGTACTTC. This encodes CASSLEPGPYEQYF. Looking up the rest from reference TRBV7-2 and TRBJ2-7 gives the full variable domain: GAGVSQSPSNKVTEKGKDVELRCDPISGHTALYWYRQSLGQGLEFLIYFQGNSAPDKSGLPSDRFSAERTGGSVSTLTIQRTQQEDSAVYLCASSLEPGPYEQYFGPGTRLTVT.